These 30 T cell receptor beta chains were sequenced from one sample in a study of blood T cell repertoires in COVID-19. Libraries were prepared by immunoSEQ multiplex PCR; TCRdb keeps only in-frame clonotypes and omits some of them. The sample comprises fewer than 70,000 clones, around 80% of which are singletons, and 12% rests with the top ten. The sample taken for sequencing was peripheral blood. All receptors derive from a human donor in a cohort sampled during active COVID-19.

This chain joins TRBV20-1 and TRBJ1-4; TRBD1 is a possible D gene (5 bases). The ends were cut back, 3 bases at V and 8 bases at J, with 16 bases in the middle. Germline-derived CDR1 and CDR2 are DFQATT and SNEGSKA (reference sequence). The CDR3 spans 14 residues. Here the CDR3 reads CSASLRGIWEKLFF. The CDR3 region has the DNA TGCAGTGCTAGTCTCCGGGGGATTTGGGAAAAACTGTTTTTT.

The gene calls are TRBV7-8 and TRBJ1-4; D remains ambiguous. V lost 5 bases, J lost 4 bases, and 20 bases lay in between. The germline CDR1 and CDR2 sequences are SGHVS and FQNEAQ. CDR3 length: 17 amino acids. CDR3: CASSPWRVAGLNEKLFF. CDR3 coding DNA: TGTGCCAGCAGCCCGTGGAGGGTTGCAGGCCTTAATGAAAAACTGTTTTTT.

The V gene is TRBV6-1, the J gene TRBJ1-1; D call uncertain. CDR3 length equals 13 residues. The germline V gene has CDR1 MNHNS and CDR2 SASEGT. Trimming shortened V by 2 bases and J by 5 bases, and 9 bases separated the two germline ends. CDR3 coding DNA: TGTGCCAGCAGTGAAACAGAGTCTACTGAAGCTTTCTTT. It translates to CASSETESTEAFF.

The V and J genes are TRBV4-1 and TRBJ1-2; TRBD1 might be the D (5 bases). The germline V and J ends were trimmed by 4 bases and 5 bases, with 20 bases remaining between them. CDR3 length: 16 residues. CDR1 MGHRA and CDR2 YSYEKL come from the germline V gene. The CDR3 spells CASSPTSGGGFYGYTF. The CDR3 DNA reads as TGCGCCAGCAGCCCTACCAGTGGGGGAGGTTTTTATGGCTACACCTTC.

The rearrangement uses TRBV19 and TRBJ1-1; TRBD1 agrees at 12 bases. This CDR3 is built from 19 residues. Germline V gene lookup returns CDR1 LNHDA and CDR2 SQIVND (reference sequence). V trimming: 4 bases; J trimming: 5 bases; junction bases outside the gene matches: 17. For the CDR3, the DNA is TGTGCCAGTAGTAGGGGCTGGGGACAGGGGGCCTTAAAGAATACTGAAGCTTTCTTT. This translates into CASSRGWGQGALKNTEAFF.

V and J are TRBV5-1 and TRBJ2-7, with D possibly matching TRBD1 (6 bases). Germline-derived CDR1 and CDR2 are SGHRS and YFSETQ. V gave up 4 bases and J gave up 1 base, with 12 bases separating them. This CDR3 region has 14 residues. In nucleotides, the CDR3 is TGCGCCAGCAGCACGGGGACATTATCCTACGAGCAGTACTTC. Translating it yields CASSTGTLSYEQYF.

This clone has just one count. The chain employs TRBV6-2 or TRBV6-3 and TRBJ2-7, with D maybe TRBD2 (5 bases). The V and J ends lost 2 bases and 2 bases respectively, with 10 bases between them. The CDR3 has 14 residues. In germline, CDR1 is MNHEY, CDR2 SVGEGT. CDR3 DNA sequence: TGTGCCAGCAGTTACCTCCTGACTACCTACGAGCAGTACTTC. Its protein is CASSYLLTTYEQYF.

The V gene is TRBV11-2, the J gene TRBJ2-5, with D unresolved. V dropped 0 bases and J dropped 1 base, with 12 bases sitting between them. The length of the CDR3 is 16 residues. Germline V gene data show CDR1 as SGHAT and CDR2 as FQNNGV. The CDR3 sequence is CASSLDVTPFQETQYF. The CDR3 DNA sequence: TGTGCCAGCAGCTTAGACGTTACACCCTTCCAAGAGACCCAGTACTTC.

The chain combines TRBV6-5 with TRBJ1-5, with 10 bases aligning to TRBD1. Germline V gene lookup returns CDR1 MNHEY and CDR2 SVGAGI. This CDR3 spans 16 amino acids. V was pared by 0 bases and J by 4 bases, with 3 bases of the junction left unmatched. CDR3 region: CASSYSGQGSNQPQHF. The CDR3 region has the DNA TGTGCCAGCAGTTACTCGGGACAGGGGAGTAATCAGCCCCAGCATTTT.

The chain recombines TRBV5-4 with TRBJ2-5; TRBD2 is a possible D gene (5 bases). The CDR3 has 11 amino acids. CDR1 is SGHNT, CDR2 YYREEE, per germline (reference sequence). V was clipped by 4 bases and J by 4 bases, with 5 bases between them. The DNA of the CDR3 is TGTGCCAGCAGCGCGGGAGAGACCCAGTACTTC. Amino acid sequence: CASSAGETQYF. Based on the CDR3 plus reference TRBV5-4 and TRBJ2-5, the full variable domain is ETGVTQSPTHLIKTRGQQVTLRCSSQSGHNTVSWYQQALGQGPQFIFQYYREEENGRGNFPPRFSGLQFPNYSSELNVNALELDDSALYLCASSAGETQYFGPGTRLLVL.

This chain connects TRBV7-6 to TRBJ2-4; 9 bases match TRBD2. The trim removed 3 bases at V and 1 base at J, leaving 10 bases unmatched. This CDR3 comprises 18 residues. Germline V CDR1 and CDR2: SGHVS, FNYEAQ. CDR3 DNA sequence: TGTGCCAGCAGCTTTCACCCCTTAGCGGGAGTGGCCAAAAACATTCAGTACTTC. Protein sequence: CASSFHPLAGVAKNIQYF.

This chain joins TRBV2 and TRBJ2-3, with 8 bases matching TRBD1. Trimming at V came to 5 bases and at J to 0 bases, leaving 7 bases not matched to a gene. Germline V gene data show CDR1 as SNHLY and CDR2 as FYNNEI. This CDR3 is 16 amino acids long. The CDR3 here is CASSPLTGVSTDTQYF. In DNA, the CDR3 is TGTGCCAGCAGTCCACTGACAGGGGTGAGCACAGATACGCAGTATTTT.

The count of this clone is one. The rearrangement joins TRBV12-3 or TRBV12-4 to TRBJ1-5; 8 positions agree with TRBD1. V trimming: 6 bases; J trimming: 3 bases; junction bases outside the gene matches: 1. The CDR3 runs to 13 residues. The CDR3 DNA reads TGTGCCAGCAGGGACAGGGACAATCAGCCCCAGCATTTT. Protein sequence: CASRDRDNQPQHF.

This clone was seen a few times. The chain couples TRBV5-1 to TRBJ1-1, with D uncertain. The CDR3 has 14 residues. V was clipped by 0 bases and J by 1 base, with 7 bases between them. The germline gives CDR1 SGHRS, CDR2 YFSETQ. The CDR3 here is CASSLAGWNTEAFF. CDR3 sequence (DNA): TGCGCCAGCAGCTTGGCCGGTTGGAACACTGAAGCTTTCTTT.

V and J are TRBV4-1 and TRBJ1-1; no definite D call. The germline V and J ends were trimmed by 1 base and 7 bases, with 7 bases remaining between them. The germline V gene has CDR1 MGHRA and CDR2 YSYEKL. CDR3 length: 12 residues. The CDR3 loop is CASSQGEGEAFF. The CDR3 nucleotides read TGCGCCAGCAGCCAAGGGGAGGGTGAAGCTTTCTTT.

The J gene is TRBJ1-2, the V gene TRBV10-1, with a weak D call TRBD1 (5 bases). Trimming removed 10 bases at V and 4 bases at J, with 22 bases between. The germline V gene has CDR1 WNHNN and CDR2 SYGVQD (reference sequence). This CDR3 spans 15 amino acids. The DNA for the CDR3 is TGCGCCACCCAGCTGCCACTCAGGGTTGGCTATGGCTACACCTTC. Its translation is CATQLPLRVGYGYTF.

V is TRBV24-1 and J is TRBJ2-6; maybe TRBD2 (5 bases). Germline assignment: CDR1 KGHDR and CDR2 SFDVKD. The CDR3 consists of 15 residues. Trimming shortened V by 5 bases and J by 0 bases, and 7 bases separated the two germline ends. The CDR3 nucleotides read TGTGCCACCAGTGCGGGGAGCTCTGGGGCCAACGTCCTGACTTTC. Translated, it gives CATSAGSSGANVLTF.

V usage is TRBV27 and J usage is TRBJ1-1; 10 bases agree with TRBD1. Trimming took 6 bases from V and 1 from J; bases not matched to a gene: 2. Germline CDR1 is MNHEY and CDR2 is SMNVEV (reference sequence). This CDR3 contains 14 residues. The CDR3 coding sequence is TGTGCCAGCAGATGGACAGGGGGGAACACTGAAGCTTTCTTT. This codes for CASRWTGGNTEAFF.

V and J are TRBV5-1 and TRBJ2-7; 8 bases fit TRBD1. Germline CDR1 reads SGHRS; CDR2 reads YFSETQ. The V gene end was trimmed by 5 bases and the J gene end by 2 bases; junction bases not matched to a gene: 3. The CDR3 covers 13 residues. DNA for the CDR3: TGCGCCAGCAGTCCGGACAGGGCCTACGAGCAGTACTTC. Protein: CASSPDRAYEQYF.

CDR3 sequence reads: CASSRYGSSYEQYF. CDR3 nucleotides: TGTGCCAGCAGTCGCTATGGGAGCTCCTACGAGCAGTACTTC. The rearrangement uses TRBV4-2 and TRBJ2-7; perhaps TRBD2 as D (5 bases). Per germline, CDR1 LGHNA and CDR2 YNFKEQ. The CDR3 loop spans 14 amino acids. V shed 6 bases and J shed 0 bases, with 12 bases lying between them.

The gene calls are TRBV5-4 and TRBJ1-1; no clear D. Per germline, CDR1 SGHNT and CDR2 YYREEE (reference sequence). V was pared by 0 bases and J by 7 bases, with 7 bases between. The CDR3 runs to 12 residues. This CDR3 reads CASSLAQNEAFF. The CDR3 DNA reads TGTGCCAGCAGCTTGGCTCAGAATGAAGCTTTCTTT.

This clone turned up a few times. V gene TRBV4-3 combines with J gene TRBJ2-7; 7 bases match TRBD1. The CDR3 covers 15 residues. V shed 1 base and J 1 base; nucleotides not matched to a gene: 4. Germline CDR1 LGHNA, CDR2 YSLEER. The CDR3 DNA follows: TGCGCCAGCAGCCAAGGAAGGGGGCCATCCTACGAGCAGTACTTC. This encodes CASSQGRGPSYEQYF.

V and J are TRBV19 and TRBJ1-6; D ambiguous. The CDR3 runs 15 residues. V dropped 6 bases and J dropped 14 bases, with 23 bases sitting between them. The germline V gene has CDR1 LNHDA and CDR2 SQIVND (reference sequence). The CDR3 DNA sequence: TGTGCCAGTAGCGAACATTCCGGGGTCGGTAGGTCCCTCCACTTT. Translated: CASSEHSGVGRSLHF. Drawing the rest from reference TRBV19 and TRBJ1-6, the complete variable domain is DGGITQSPKYLFRKEGQNVTLSCEQNLNHDAMYWYRQDPGQGLRLIYYSQIVNDFQKGDIAEGYSVSREKKESFPLTVTSAQKNPTAFYLCASSEHSGVGRSLHFGNGTRLTVT.

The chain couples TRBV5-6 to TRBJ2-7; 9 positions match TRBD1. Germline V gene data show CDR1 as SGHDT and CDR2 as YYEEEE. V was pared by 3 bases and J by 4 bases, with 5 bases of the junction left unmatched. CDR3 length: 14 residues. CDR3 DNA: TGTGCCAGCAGCTGGGGGACAGGGTCTTACGAGCAGTACTTC. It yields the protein CASSWGTGSYEQYF.

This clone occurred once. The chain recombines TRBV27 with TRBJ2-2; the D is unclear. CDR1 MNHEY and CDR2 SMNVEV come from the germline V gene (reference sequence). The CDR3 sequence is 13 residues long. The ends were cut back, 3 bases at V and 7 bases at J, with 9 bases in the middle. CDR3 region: CASSFPGGGELFF. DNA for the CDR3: TGTGCCAGCAGTTTTCCGGGTGGCGGGGAGCTGTTTTTT.

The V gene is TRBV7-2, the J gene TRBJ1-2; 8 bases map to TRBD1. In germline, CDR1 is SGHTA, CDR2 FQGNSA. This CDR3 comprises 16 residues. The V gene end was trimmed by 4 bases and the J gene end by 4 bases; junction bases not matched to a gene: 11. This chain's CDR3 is CASSSQGGGTGYGYTF. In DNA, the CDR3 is TGTGCCAGCAGCTCCCAAGGGGGAGGGACAGGCTATGGCTACACCTTC.

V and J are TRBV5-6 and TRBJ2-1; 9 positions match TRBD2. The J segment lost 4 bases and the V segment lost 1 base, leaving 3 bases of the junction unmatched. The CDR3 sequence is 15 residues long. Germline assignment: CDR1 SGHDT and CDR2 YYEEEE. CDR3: CASSLSAGGYNEQFF. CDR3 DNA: TGTGCCAGCAGCTTGTCGGCGGGGGGGTACAATGAGCAGTTCTTC.

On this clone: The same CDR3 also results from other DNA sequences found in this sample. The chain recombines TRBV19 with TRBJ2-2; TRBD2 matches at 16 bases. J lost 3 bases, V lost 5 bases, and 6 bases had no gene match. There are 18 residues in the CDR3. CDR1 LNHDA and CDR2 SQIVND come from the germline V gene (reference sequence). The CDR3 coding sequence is TGTGCCAGTAGTTCGGGACTAGCGGGGGGGGTTGACACCGGGGAGCTGTTTTTT. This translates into CASSSGLAGGVDTGELFF.

CDR3 coding DNA: TGTGCCAGCAGTTTCCACAGGGGAAATTCACCCCTCCACTTT. Amino acid sequence: CASSFHRGNSPLHF. V is TRBV27 and J is TRBJ1-6; 7 bases map to TRBD1. CDR1 and CDR2 from the germline V gene are MNHEY and SMNVEV (reference sequence). J gave up 7 bases and V 3 bases, and 3 bases lay outside the gene matches. The CDR3 is made up of 14 amino acids.

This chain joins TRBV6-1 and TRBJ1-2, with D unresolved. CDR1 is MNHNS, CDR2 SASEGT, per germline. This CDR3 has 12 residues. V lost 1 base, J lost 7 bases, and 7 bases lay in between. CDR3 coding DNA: TGTGCCAGCAGTGAAGAAGTAGTTGGCTACACCTTC. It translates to CASSEEVVGYTF.